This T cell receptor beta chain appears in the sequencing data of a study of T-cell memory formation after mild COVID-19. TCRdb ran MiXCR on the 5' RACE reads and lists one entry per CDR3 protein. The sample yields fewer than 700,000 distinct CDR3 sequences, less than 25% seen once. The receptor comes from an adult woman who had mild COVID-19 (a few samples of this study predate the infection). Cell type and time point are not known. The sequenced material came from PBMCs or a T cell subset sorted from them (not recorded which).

This chain's CDR3 is CASSQIPPRTVDNTGELFF. Written as DNA, the CDR3 is TGTGCCAGCAGCCAAATTCCGCCCCGGACAGTCGACAACACCGGGGAGCTGTTTTTT. The V gene is TRBV4-2, the J gene TRBJ2-2; D is perhaps TRBD1 (6 bases). The V gene's germline CDR1 is LGHNA and CDR2 YNFKEQ. This CDR3 is 19 amino acids long. The ends were cut back, 2 bases at V and 2 bases at J, with 21 bases in the middle.